The following is a T cell receptor (beta chain) sequence with its context. Using a J-beta primer mix together with a sample-barcoded 5' primer, a second PCR was run for about 6 to 11 cycles. TCRdb reanalysed the 5' RACE reads using MiXCR and keeps one entry per CDR3 protein. The sample holds 850,000 to 1,000,000 distinct CDR3 sequences, approximately 49% seen once. The source of the sample is a study of blood T cells in healthy people across ages. Aged about 6 to 100, donors were systemically healthy Caucasians from Russia. The sample, 9 to 10 milliliters of peripheral blood, was drawn from each donor. Samples each yielded at least 5.5 micrograms of total RNA. Germline CDR1 SGHTA, CDR2 FQGNSA. V lost 1 base to trimming and J lost 4 bases, with 12 bases between them. The CDR3 spans 15 residues.

The TCR comes from a young man in good health. What was sequenced was blood. The J gene is TRBJ2-3, the V gene TRBV7-2, with a weak D call TRBD2 (5 bases). This CDR3 is CASSLGASTADTQYF. CDR3 sequence (DNA): TGTGCCAGCAGCTTAGGTGCTAGCACAGCAGATACGCAGTATTTT.